These 14 T cell receptor beta chains originate from one sample sequenced in a study of metastatic and nonmetastatic thyroid tumors. TCRdb recomputed clones from the PCR reads via MiXCR. The table has nearly 35,000 clones, approximately 15% seen once. Thyroid surgery was performed in patients who had received no treatment beforehand. Sequenced input: blood. These receptors were collected from a female donor with papillary thyroid cancer or a benign thyroid nodule (not recorded which). Some clones in this sample may be carry-over from other donors' samples.

This clone was counted a few times. V and J are TRBV4-1 and TRBJ2-5; 9 nucleotides agree with TRBD1. The V gene's germline CDR1 is MGHRA and CDR2 YSYEKL. The V segment lost 3 bases and the J segment 1 base; nucleotides outside the gene matches: 18. CDR3 size: 20 residues. The CDR3 nucleotides read TGCGCCAGCAGCCAGTTACCGGGGACAGGGACTTTATCTGGCCAAGAGACCCAGTACTTC. It codes for CASSQLPGTGTLSGQETQYF.

This clone was observed many times. The V gene is TRBV10-2, the J gene TRBJ1-5; 11 bases fit TRBD1. After removal of 4 bases from V and 6 bases from J, the junction contained 8 bases not matched to a gene. This CDR3 comprises 16 residues. Germline CDR1 and CDR2: WSHSY and SAAADI. DNA of the CDR3: TGCGCCAGCAGTGTGACCGGGACAGGGGGATCTCAGCCCCAGCATTTT. Its protein product is CASSVTGTGGSQPQHF.

This clone was detected many times. V is TRBV15 and J is TRBJ2-7; D might be TRBD1 or TRBD2, each matching 7 bases. The germline V and J ends were trimmed by 3 bases and 7 bases, with 16 bases remaining between them. CDR3 length: 14 residues. Germline CDR1 is LNHNV and CDR2 is YYDKDF (reference sequence). In DNA, the CDR3 is TGTGCCACCAGCAGGAACGCAGGGGGAGGGGAGCAGTACTTC. Translating gives CATSRNAGGGEQYF.

The chain uses TRBV20-1 and TRBJ2-7, with 11 bases that match TRBD2. The CDR3 sequence is 13 residues long. Losses at the gene ends were 6 bases for V and 4 bases for J; bases not matched to a gene: 5. Germline-derived CDR1 and CDR2 are DFQATT and SNEGSKA (reference sequence). The CDR3 bases are TGCAGTGCCATAGCGGGAGGGGGATACGAGCAGTACTTC. Residues: CSAIAGGGYEQYF.

This clone was seen many times. The chain uses TRBV6-1 and TRBJ1-1, with D perhaps matching TRBD1 (5 bases). Germline lookup yields CDR1 MNHNS and CDR2 SASEGT. This CDR3 region has 13 residues. The V and J ends lost 6 bases and 2 bases respectively, with 10 bases between them. CDR3 residues: CASSRGLNTEAFF. Here the CDR3 DNA reads TGTGCCAGCAGCCGGGGACTAAACACTGAAGCTTTCTTT.

This clone was recorded many times. The J gene is TRBJ2-3, the V gene TRBV12-3 or TRBV12-4; no firm D call. The CDR3 has 14 amino acids. V lost 1 base to trimming and J lost 2 bases, with 7 bases between them. CDR3 bases: TGTGCCAGCAGTTTAGTCCAGCACACAGATACGCAGTATTTT. It yields the protein CASSLVQHTDTQYF.

The sample holds many counts of this clone. The chain joins TRBV27 to TRBJ2-5; 7 nucleotides align to TRBD1. CDR1 is MNHEY and CDR2 is SMNVEV in the germline V gene (reference sequence). This CDR3 is built from 14 residues. V gave up 5 bases and J gave up 5 bases; unmatched junction bases: 8. This CDR3 reads CASSRDRARETQYF. CDR3 nucleotide sequence: TGTGCCAGCAGTAGAGACAGGGCTCGGGAGACCCAGTACTTC.

This clone was observed many times. The genes are TRBV5-1 and TRBJ2-5, with 9 positions matching TRBD2. This CDR3 is 15 amino acids long. Germline V lookup: CDR1 SGHRS, CDR2 YFSETQ. The trim removed 4 bases at V and 3 bases at J, leaving 7 bases unmatched. The CDR3 bases are TGCGCCAGCAGCCCGCCGTTAGCGGGAGAAGAGACCCAGTACTTC. It specifies CASSPPLAGEETQYF. The full variable domain, rest sourced from reference TRBV5-1 and TRBJ2-5, is KAGVTQTPRYLIKTRGQQVTLSCSPISGHRSVSWYQQTPGQGLQFLFEYFSETQRNKGNFPGRFSGRQFSNSRSEMNVSTLELGDSALYLCASSPPLAGEETQYFGPGTRLLVL.

This clone was detected only a few times. Compared with germline, one end of the junction differs, possibly owing to a read error. The rearrangement links TRBV29-1 to TRBJ2-2; the D gene could be TRBD1 or TRBD2 (5 bases each). Germline V gene lookup returns CDR1 SQVTM and CDR2 ANQGSEA. CDR3 length: 13 residues. The CDR3 DNA is TGCAGCGTTGTTAGGGGAGACACCGCGGAGCTGTTTTTT. Its protein product is CSVVRGDTAELFF.

This clone occurred many times. The chain is built from TRBV12-3 or TRBV12-4 and TRBJ2-1; D may be TRBD1 (6 bases). The CDR3 sequence is 15 residues long. The germline V and J ends were trimmed by 4 bases and 8 bases, with 18 bases remaining between them. DNA for the CDR3: TGTGCCAGCAGTTCCCCGTACAGGGTTAGAGATGAGCAGTTCTTC. Translating it yields CASSSPYRVRDEQFF.

This clone was counted at least ten times. This chain connects TRBV4-1 to TRBJ2-7; either TRBD1 or TRBD2 may fit D (5 bases each). The CDR3 covers 16 residues. Looked up from germline, CDR1 is MGHRA and CDR2 is YSYEKL. Deletions cut 1 base from V and 6 bases from J, with 19 bases between. The CDR3, as DNA: TGCGCCAGCAGCCAAGTCGGGGCCAGGTCCCAGACCGAGCAGTACTTC. It specifies CASSQVGARSQTEQYF.

V is TRBV5-6 and J is TRBJ1-4; the D is unclear. CDR1 is SGHDT, CDR2 YYEEEE, per germline. This CDR3 has 16 residues. V lost 3 bases and J 0 bases, leaving 12 bases between the germline ends. For the CDR3, the DNA is TGTGCCAGCAGCTACCTTACTCAGGCAACTAATGAAAAACTGTTTTTT. Encoded protein: CASSYLTQATNEKLFF.

Concerning this clone: This may be a read error, as it is one base from a much larger clone. The chain links TRBV10-3 to TRBJ2-1, with 7 bases aligning to TRBD1. Germline V gives CDR1 ENHRY, CDR2 SYGVKD. Losses at the gene ends were 0 bases for V and 5 bases for J; bases not matched to a gene: 7. This CDR3 has 16 residues. The CDR3 reads CAISESGVQGDNEQFF. DNA for the CDR3: TGTGCCATCAGTGAGTCTGGCGTCCAGGGGGACAATGAGCAGTTCTTC.

There are many counts of this clone. The chain links TRBV19 to TRBJ1-6; D unresolved. From germline, CDR1 is LNHDA and CDR2 SQIVND (reference sequence). The germline V and J ends were trimmed by 4 bases and 7 bases, with 2 bases remaining between them. The CDR3 is 11 residues long. The CDR3 region is CASSSNSPLHF. For the CDR3, the DNA is TGTGCCAGTAGTAGCAATTCACCCCTCCACTTT.